These T cell receptor beta chains were read from a single sample in a study of T cells expressing NK-cell markers. TCRdb reprocessed the 5' RACE reads and keeps a single row for each CDR3 protein, giving no DNA. The specimen's table records over 100,000 distinct CDR3 sequences. The sample taken for sequencing was blood T cells: a sorted CD56 or NKG2C T cell subset, CD4+ or CD8+ T cells, or bulk PBMC T cells (not recorded which). These receptors were taken from a woman between 18 and 75 years old in good health. CDR3s include the opening cysteine and the closing phenylalanine or tryptophan. The order of the fields is CDR3 protein, J gene, V gene.

cdr3_aa: CASSSGTWAANTGELFF
j_call: TRBJ2-2
v_call: TRBV7-9

cdr3_aa: CASSFSSGRTEAFF
j_call: TRBJ1-1
v_call: TRBV6-2/TRBV6-3

cdr3_aa: CASSLRALPDRPDGRGTQYF
j_call: TRBJ2-3
v_call: TRBV7-2

cdr3_aa: CAIQAGTGGRSSYEQYF
j_call: TRBJ2-7
v_call: TRBV10-3

cdr3_aa: CASSPLRGEFNEQFF
j_call: TRBJ2-1
v_call: TRBV9

cdr3_aa: CASNPPFVPDTQYF
j_call: TRBJ2-3
v_call: TRBV5-6

cdr3_aa: CASGGGEGYTEAFF
j_call: TRBJ1-1
v_call: TRBV9

cdr3_aa: CASSQDRAYATEAFF
j_call: TRBJ1-1
v_call: TRBV4-1

cdr3_aa: CASSLEGSAYEQYF
j_call: TRBJ2-7
v_call: TRBV7-9

cdr3_aa: CASSDSQDTDTQYF
j_call: TRBJ2-3
v_call: TRBV6-4

cdr3_aa: CASTLGASGRLEQFF
j_call: TRBJ2-1
v_call: TRBV27